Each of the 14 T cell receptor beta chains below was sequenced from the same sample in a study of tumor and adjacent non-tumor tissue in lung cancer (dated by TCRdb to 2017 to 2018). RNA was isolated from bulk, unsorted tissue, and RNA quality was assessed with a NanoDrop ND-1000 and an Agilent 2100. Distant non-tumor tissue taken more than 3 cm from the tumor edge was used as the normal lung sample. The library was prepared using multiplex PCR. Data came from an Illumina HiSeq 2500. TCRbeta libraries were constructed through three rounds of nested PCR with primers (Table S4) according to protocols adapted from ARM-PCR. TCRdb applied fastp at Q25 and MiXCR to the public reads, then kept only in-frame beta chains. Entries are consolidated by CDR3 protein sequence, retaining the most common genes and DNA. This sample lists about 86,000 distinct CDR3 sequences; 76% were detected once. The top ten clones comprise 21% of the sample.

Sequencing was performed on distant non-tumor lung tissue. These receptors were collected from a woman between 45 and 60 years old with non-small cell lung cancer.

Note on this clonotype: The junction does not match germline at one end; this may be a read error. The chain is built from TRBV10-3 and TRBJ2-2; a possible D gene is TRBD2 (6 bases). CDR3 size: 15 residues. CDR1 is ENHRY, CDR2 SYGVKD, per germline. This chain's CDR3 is CAISVLAANTGELLF. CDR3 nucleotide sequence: TGTGCCATCAGTGTACTAGCAGCGAACACCGGGGAGCTGCTTTTT.

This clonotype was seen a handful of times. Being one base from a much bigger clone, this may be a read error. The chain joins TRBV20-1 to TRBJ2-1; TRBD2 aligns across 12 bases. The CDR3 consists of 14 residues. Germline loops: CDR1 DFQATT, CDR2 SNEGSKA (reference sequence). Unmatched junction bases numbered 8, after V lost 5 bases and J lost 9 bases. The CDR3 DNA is TGCAGTGCTGGAAGGACTAGCGGGAATGGTGAGCAGTTCTTC. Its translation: CSAGRTSGNGEQFF.

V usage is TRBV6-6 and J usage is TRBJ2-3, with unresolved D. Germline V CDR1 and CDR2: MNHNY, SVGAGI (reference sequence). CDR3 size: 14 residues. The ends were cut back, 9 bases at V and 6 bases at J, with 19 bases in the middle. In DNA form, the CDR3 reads TGTGCCAGAACCGAACACAGTATCACTGATACGCAGTATTTT. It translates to CARTEHSITDTQYF.

The CDR3 region has the DNA TGCGCCAGCAGCTCTTGGACGGGACAGGGTATATCGTCGAGCACCCAGTACTTC. This sequence encodes CASSSWTGQGISSSTQYF. The chain has TRBV5-1 and TRBJ2-5, with 9 nucleotides matching TRBD1. This CDR3 contains 18 residues. The germline gives CDR1 SGHRS, CDR2 YFSETQ. Trimming took 3 bases from V and 8 from J; bases not matched to a gene: 20.

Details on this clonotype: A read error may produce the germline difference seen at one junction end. As DNA, the CDR3 is TGTGCCTGGGTGGGCCCAGCTTCTGGAAACACCATGTATTTT. This encodes CAWVGPASGNTMYF. The rearrangement joins TRBV30 to TRBJ1-3; D is undetermined. The CDR3 sequence is 14 residues long. Germline V gene sequence: CDR1 GTSNPN, CDR2 SVGIG (reference sequence).

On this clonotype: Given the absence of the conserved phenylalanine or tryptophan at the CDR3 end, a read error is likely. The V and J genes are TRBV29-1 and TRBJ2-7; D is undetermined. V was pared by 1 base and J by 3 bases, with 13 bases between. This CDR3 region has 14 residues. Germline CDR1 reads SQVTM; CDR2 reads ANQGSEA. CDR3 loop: CSVEGRWPYYEQYL. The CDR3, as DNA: TGCAGCGTTGAAGGCAGGTGGCCGTACTACGAGCAGTACTTA.

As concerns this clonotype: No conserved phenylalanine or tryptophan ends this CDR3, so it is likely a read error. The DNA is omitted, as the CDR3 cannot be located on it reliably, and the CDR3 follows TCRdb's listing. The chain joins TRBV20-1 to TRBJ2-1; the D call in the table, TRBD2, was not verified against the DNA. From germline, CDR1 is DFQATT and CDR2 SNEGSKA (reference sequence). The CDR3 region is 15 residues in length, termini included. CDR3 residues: CSARATSVNHNEHFL.

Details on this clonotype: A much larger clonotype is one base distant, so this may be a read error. The CDR3 spells CASSPSTDGYTF. CDR3 sequence (DNA): TGTGCCAGCAGTCCTTCCACGGATGGCTACACCTTC. The chain has TRBV28 and TRBJ1-2; D gene uncertain. Germline CDR1 is MDHEN and CDR2 is SYDVKM. The CDR3 runs to 12 residues. The V end lost 5 bases, the J end lost 6 bases, and 10 bases lay between the germline ends.

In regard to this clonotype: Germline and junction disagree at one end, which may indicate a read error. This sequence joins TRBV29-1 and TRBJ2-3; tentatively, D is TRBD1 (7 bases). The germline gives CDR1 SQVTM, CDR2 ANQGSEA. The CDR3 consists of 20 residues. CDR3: CSIEDLEGWTGGFGIDTQYF. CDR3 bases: TGTAGCATTGAAGATCTAGAAGGGTGGACAGGAGGGTTCGGCATAGATACGCAGTATTTT.

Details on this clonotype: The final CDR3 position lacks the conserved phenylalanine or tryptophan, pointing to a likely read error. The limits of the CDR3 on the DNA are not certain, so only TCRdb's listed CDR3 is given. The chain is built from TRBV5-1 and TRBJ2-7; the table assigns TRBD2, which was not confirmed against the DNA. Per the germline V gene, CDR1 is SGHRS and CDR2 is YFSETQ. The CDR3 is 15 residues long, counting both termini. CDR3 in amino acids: CASSSGAIFPYEQYS.

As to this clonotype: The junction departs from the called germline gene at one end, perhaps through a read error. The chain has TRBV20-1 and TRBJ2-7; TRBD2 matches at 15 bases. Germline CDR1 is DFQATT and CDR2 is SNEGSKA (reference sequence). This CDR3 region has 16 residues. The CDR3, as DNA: TGCAGTGCTCTCGGGACTAGCGGGAGGCAGCGCTACAAGCAGTACTTC. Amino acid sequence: CSALGTSGRQRYKQYF.

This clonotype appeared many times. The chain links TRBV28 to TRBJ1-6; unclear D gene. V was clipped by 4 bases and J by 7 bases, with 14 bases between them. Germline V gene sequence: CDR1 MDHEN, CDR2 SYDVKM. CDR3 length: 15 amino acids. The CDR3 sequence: CASSSFPRSNSPLHF. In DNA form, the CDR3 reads TGTGCCAGCAGTTCTTTCCCGCGATCGAATTCACCCCTCCACTTT.

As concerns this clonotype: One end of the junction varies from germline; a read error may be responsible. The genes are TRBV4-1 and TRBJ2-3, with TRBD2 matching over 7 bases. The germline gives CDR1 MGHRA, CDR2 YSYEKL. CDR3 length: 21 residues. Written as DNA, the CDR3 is TGTGCCAGCAGCCAAGGCTACCTAGAGGGAGGGCCCACCGTACCGCCAGATACGCAGTATTTT. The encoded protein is CASSQGYLEGGPTVPPDTQYF.

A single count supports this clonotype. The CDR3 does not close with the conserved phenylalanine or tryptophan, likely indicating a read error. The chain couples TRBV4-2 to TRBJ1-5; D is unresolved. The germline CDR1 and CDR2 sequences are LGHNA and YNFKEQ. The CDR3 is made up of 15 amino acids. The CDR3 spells CASSQDLTSSQPQHL. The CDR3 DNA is TGTGCCAGCAGCCAGGACCTTACTAGCAGTCAGCCCCAGCATTTA.